This entry concerns a single TCR beta chain. Its antigen remains unknown. Measured with immunoSEQ multiplex PCR; TCRdb has only the in-frame clones, and not every one. The table has tens of thousands of clones, 86% seen once. This sample stems from a study of T cell responses to AZD1222 COVID-19 vaccine. The study's findings and limits: Sampling captured repertoires only after the peak T cell response. As reported, nearly half of all spike-specific TCRs target variant regions that are unmutated. Seropositive AZD1222 recipients at baseline numbered only five to seven.

This CDR3 comprises 14 residues. The V gene's germline CDR1 is SGDLS and CDR2 YYNGEE. Trimming pared 2 bases from V and 4 bases from J, leaving 11 bases between. The sequence came from an adult in good health. The sample was peripheral blood, taken on day 0 of AZD1222 vaccination. This sequence joins TRBV9 and TRBJ2-3; a possible D gene is TRBD1 (8 bases). CDR3 in DNA: TGTGCCAGCAGCGTCACAGGGGGGGCAGATACGCAGTATTTT. It yields the protein CASSVTGGADTQYF. The full variable domain, its missing parts supplied by reference TRBV9 and TRBJ2-3, is DSGVTQTPKHLITATGQRVTLRCSPRSGDLSVYWYQQSLDQGLQFLIQYYNGEERAKGNILERFSAQQFPDLHSELNLSSLELGDSALYFCASSVTGGADTQYFGPGTRLTVL.